The clone carrying this TCR beta chain is labeled medium-sized (0.01 to 0.1%). All TCR cDNA molecules were individually tagged with a unique molecular identifier. TCRdb ran MiXCR on the 5' RACE reads and lists one entry per CDR3 protein. The sample has roughly 10,000 distinct CDR3 sequences; about 25% are singletons. The data originate from a study of spatial heterogeneity in lung cancer. Study information: Researchers sequenced follow-up PBMC samples if they had them, and these came a median of roughly two years after resection. Detected sequences consistently included more beta-chain ones than alpha-chain ones.

Germline-derived CDR1 and CDR2 are SGHAT and FQNNGV. J gave up 2 bases and V 5 bases, and 7 bases lay outside the gene matches. The CDR3 consists of 15 residues. Time point reported: blood at routine non-recurrence follow-up after resection. Unsorted samples of tumor, nontumor lung or frozen PBMC had their whole RNA sequenced. The origin of this receptor is a female donor with early-stage non-small cell lung cancer. The chain uses TRBV11-2 and TRBJ2-7; 9 positions match TRBD1. This material consisted of PBMCs, taken at follow-up. In nucleotides, the CDR3 is TGTGCCAGCAGCAAAGGGGGGACAGGGACCTACGAGCAGTACTTC. Protein product: CASSKGGTGTYEQYF.